This T cell receptor beta chain was identified in a study of identical twins listed by TCRdb under 2016. General notes on the study: The study deep-sequenced TCR alpha and beta repertoires from monozygotic twins, unrelated adults of various ages and cord blood to test whether fetal clonotypes persist. Replicate twin experiments were performed at different times using different library preparation protocols to rule out contamination. On the study overall, not on this receptor specifically: Compared with coincidental sharing between unrelated individuals, out-of-frame TCR alpha sequences shared between twins had an excess of sequences with low generation probability. Excess twin sharing in beta out-of-frame sequences was weaker because fewer shared sequences lowered the signal-to-noise ratio. In monozygotic twins, out-of-frame TCR alpha sharing was systematically underestimated by recombination models, although the models agreed with sharing between unrelated individuals. Invariant T cells such as MAIT and iNKT could partly confound zero-insertion analyses, although diverse VJ usage argued against such confounding for most clonotypes. Fewer insertions were carried by abundant cord blood beta clonotypes, a similar but weaker trend appeared in young adult naive repertoires, and no such trend appeared in memory repertoires. Because the same donors could not be followed over many years, the conclusions depended on cross-sectional statistical analysis.

The library was made by 5' RACE. Sequencing took place on an Illumina HiSeq 2000. A universal primer binding site was introduced by template switching, and a unique molecular identifier was present in the final cDNA, enabling accurate counting of TCR cDNA molecules. Specific primers in the conserved constant-segment region were used to synthesize first-strand cDNA for the TCR alpha and beta chains. To control for contamination, every cDNA library was double barcoded, receiving both a SMART-Mk sample barcode and Illumina barcodes. TruSeq adapter sequences along with Illumina sample barcodes were introduced in two successive PCR steps. The Illumina HiSeq platform was used with custom primers to sequence TCR alpha and beta cDNA libraries. Per the authors' processing: Unique molecular identifiers were extracted from raw reads with MiGEC, and CDR3 positions were determined with MiXCR. For each individual, recombination models were inferred using an EM algorithm with the repgenHMM and IGoR tools. Shared clonotypes were analyzed with the tcR package in R, and sharing was normalized by the product of cloneset sizes. To study raw recombination free of thymic and clonal selection effects, out-of-frame nonproductive sequences were analyzed. The raw public reads went through TCRdb reprocessing: fastp at Q25, MiXCR clone calling, in-frame beta chains kept. Each CDR3 protein appears once, grouped with its most common genes and DNA. TCRdb's processing, not the authors' own work, is the source of the V and J calls. The sample table shows 750,000 to 950,000 distinct CDR3 sequences, and approximately 13% are seen once. The ten largest make up 1.5% to 2% of the sample.

Only healthy Caucasian donors were included. Three pairs of female monozygotic twins, all aged roughly 18 to 29 years, were included in the twin cohort. Peripheral blood mononuclear cells were used as the source from which RNA for TCR libraries was isolated. With respect to this clonotype: Its antigen specificity is not known. Base quality data are lacking; no much larger clone is found one base away.

Its CDR3 holds 14 amino acids, cysteine through phenylalanine. Kept here is only the CDR3 DNA, which spans 42 bases and is read in frame from base 1. At the junction V is shortened by 1 base and J by 2 bases, with 9 bases in between. The CDR1 and CDR2 encoded by the germline V gene (reference sequence) are SEHNR and FQNEAQ. A further study also used this sample, focusing on yellow fever vaccine responses in identical twins. Per the second study: The T cell response to vaccination in identical twins was reported by the authors to appear partly convergent and partly personalized. In the study, vaccine-responding T cell clones were precisely tracked in identical twins.

This receptor was identified in a young woman in good health. Sequences were obtained from PBMCs. The sequence joins TRBV7-9 to TRBJ2-7; too little of a D gene remains to name it. The sequenced DNA is TGTGCCAGCAGCTTAGTAGGATCTGCCTACGAGCAGTACTTC. The translation is CASSLVGSAYEQYF.